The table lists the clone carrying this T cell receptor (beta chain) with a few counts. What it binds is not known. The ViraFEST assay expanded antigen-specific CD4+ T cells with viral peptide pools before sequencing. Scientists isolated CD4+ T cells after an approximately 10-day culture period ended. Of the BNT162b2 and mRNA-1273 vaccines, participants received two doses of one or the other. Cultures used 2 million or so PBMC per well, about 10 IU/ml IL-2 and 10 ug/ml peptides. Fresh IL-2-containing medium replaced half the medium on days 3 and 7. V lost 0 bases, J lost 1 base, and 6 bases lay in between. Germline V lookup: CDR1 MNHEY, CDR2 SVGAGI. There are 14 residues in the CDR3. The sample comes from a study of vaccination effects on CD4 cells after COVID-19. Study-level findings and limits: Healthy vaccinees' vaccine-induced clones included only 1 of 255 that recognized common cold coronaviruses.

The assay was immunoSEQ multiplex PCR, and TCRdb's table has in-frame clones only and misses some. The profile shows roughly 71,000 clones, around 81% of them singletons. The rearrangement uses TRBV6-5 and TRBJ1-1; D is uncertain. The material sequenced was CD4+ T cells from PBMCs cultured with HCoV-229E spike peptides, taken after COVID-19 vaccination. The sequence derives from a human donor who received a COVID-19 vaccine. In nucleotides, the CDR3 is TGTGCCAGCAGTTACTCATGGGGGAACACTGAAGCTTTCTTT. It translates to CASSYSWGNTEAFF.